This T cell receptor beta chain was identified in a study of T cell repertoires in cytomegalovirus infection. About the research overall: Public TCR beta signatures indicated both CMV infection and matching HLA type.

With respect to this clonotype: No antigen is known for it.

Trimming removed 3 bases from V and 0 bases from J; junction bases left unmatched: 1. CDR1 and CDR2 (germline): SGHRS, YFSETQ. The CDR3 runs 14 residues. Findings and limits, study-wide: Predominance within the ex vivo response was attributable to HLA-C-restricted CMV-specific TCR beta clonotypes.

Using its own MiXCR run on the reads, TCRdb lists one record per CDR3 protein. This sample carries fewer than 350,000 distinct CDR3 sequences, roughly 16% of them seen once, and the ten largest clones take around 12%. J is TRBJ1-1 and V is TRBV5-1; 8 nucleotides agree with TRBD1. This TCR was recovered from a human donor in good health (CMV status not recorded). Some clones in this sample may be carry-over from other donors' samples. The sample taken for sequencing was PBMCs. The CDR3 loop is CASSWTGLNTEAFF. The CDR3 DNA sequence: TGCGCCAGCAGCTGGACAGGGCTGAACACTGAAGCTTTCTTT.